Below, 5 T cell receptor beta chains from the same sample are listed, as sequenced in a study of tumor and adjacent non-tumor tissue in lung cancer. This sample's RNA came from whole unsorted tissue. A modified ARM-PCR protocol with three rounds of nested PCR amplified TCRbeta. TCRdb reprocessed the multiplex PCR reads with MiXCR, giving one entry per CDR3 protein. Here the sample spans about 93,000 distinct CDR3 sequences, roughly 62% being singletons. Sequencing was carried out using lung tumor tissue. Every receptor here comes from a man in his 70s with non-small cell lung cancer.

Only one count was recorded for this clonotype. Lacking the conserved final phenylalanine or tryptophan, this CDR3 likely reflects a read error. This chain joins TRBV11-2 and TRBJ1-5, with TRBD1 matching 9 bases. Germline assignment: CDR1 SGHAT and CDR2 FQNNGV. The CDR3 covers 14 residues. The trim removed 5 bases at V and 10 bases at J, leaving 9 bases unmatched. For the CDR3, the DNA is TGTGCCAGCAGCGTCGGACAGGGGAGCCGACCCCAGCATTAT. Residues: CASSVGQGSRPQHY.

About this clonotype: One end of the junction varies from germline; a read error may be responsible. The chain couples TRBV28 to TRBJ2-4; maybe TRBD2 (6 bases). The germline gives CDR1 MDHEN, CDR2 SYDVKM. This CDR3 region has 16 residues. This chain's CDR3 is CASRRPGSPAKNVQYF. The CDR3 DNA is TGTGCCAGCAGGCGTCCCGGGAGTCCAGCCAAAAACGTTCAGTACTTC. The full variable domain, completed using reference TRBV28 and TRBJ2-4, is DVKVTQSSRYLVKRTGEKVFLECVQDMDHENMFWYRQDPGLGLRLIYFSYDVKMKEKGDIPEGYSVSREKKERFSLILESASTNQTSMYLCASRRPGSPAKNVQYFGAGTRLSVL.

Concerning this clonotype itself: A single base separates this from a much larger clone, so it may be a read error. V gene TRBV7-9 combines with J gene TRBJ2-1; 11 nucleotides align to TRBD2. This CDR3 contains 16 residues. Germline values: CDR1 SEHNR, CDR2 FQNEAQ (reference sequence). CDR3 in DNA: TGTGCCAGCGGCTTGACTAGCGGGGAATCCTACAATGAGCAGTTCTTC. Protein sequence: CASGLTSGESYNEQFF.

This clonotype was recorded at least ten times. V and J are TRBV28 and TRBJ2-7; D is unresolved. V lost 3 bases and J 3 bases, leaving 6 bases between the germline ends. Germline assignment: CDR1 MDHEN and CDR2 SYDVKM. The CDR3 contains 12 residues. CDR3 nucleotide sequence: TGTGCCAGCAGTTTCTCTGTCTACGAGCAGTACTTC. As protein: CASSFSVYEQYF.

The table lists this clonotype with a few counts. The V gene is TRBV28, the J gene TRBJ2-7, with D possibly being TRBD1 or TRBD2 (5 bases each). This CDR3 region has 13 residues. Deletions cut 5 bases from V and 6 bases from J, with 14 bases between. Per germline, CDR1 MDHEN and CDR2 SYDVKM. Written as DNA, the CDR3 is TGTGCCAGCAGTAGGGACGGGCGCGGCGAGCAGTACTTC. This gives the protein CASSRDGRGEQYF.